The clone carrying this T cell receptor (beta chain) was recorded at least ten times. This specimen belongs to a study of CD8+CD57+ T cells in acquired aplastic anemia. Per germline, CDR1 LGHDT and CDR2 YNNKEL (reference sequence). The CDR3 covers 14 residues. V shed 4 bases and J 3 bases; nucleotides not matched to a gene: 5. The TCR beta profiling, which covered VDJ combination and CDR3 sequence, was carried out using genomic DNA as the template. TCRdb recomputed calls from the reads with MiXCR, one row per CDR3 protein. This table has 400,000 to 500,000 distinct CDR3 sequences, 65% to 75% appearing once.

The sequenced material came from sorted CD4+, CD8+, or CD8+CD57+ T cells (not recorded which) from PBMCs. This clonotype was sampled from a human donor in good health, serving as a control. The J gene is TRBJ1-2, the V gene TRBV3-1, with TRBD1 matching 7 bases. CDR3 nucleotide sequence: TGTGCCAGCAGCCTAAGGGACAGACACTATGGCTACACCTTC. This translates into CASSLRDRHYGYTF. Using reference TRBV3-1 and TRBJ1-2 for the parts outside the CDR3, the full variable domain is DTAVSQTPKYLVTQMGNDKSIKCEQNLGHDTMYWYKQDSKKFLKIMFSYNNKELIINETVPNRFSPKSPDKAHLNLHINSLELGDSAVYFCASSLRDRHYGYTFGSGTRLTVV.